These T cell receptor beta chains were read from a single sample in a study of cytomegalovirus exposure and HLA in healthy donors. Sequenced by immunoSEQ multiplex PCR; TCRdb stores in-frame clones only, minus some. The profile covers approximately 280,000 clones, with around nine tenths appearing a single time and approximately 0.88% taken by the ten largest. Material for sequencing was PBMCs. Source of these receptors: a woman aged 18-29 years in good health and CMV-seronegative. Both conserved end residues are part of each CDR3. D genes are given only for firm matches. Not all rows give a size; the values are once, few, many and, for expanded clones, a class.

CDR3 DNA,CDR3 protein,D gene,J gene,V gene,clone size
TGCGCCAGCAGTCCCCGGGACAAGGGAAGAGAGACCCAGTACTTC,CASSPRDKGRETQYF,NA,TRBJ2-5,TRBV23-1,NA
TGTGCCAGCAGTACCGGGACTAGAGAGACCCAGTACTTC,CASSTGTRETQYF,TRBD2,TRBJ2-5,TRBV6-6,NA
TGTGCCAGCAGCCCACAGGGGAGGTGGAACTACGAGCAGTACTTC,CASSPQGRWNYEQYF,NA,TRBJ2-7,TRBV27,NA
TGTGCCAGCAGTTTAATTCGGGGGGCAAGCACAGATACGCAGTATTTT,CASSLIRGASTDTQYF,NA,TRBJ2-3,TRBV27,NA
TGTGCCAGCAGTTTAGTAGCCGTAATCACAGATACGCAGTATTTT,CASSLVAVITDTQYF,NA,TRBJ2-3,TRBV27,NA
TGCGCCAGCAGCCCCCGGACCAGCGGCTACGAGCAGTACTTC,CASSPRTSGYEQYF,NA,TRBJ2-7,TRBV4-3,once
TGTGCCATCAGTGAGTCAGGCGGGAGGAGCTACGAGCAGTACTTC,CAISESGGRSYEQYF,TRBD2,TRBJ2-7,TRBV10-3,NA
TGTGCCAGCAGCTTGAGAGGGGGGGTTGGTGAGCAGTTCTTC,CASSLRGGVGEQFF,NA,TRBJ2-1,TRBV27,once
TGCGCCAGCCCCCACTGGGGGCATCAGCCCCAGCATTTT,CASPHWGHQPQHF,NA,TRBJ1-5,TRBV23-1,NA
TGTGCCAGCAGCTCCACAATAGCGGGACGATACAATGAGCAGTTCTTC,CASSSTIAGRYNEQFF,TRBD2,TRBJ2-1,TRBV11-2,NA
TGCAGCGTTTCACTAGCGGAACTGAACACCGGGGAGCTGTTTTTT,CSVSLAELNTGELFF,TRBD2,TRBJ2-2,TRBV29-1,NA
TGTGCCAGCAGCTTAAGCGGGCCCCCCCCAGATACGCAGTATTTT,CASSLSGPPPDTQYF,NA,TRBJ2-3,TRBV7-3,NA
TGTGCCAGCAGTGAATATCCGACGGGCTCCTACAATGAGCAGTTCTTC,CASSEYPTGSYNEQFF,NA,TRBJ2-1,TRBV28,NA
TGTGCCAGCAGCCCTGCCGGGACTAGCGGTCATAATGAGCAGTTCTTC,CASSPAGTSGHNEQFF,TRBD2,TRBJ2-1,TRBV7-2,NA
TGTGCCAGCAGTTGGGCCGTCTCCTACGAGCAGTACTTC,CASSWAVSYEQYF,NA,TRBJ2-7,TRBV27,NA
TGTGCCATCAGTGGCCCGGACGGGGGAAATAATTCACCCCTCCACTTT,CAISGPDGGNNSPLHF,NA,TRBJ1-6,TRBV10-3,NA
TGTGCCAGCACCCAACGAGTTGGGCGCGGGGAGACCCAGTACTTC,CASTQRVGRGETQYF,NA,TRBJ2-5,TRBV5-4,NA
TGCGCCAGCAGCCCAGGGGGCGCAGGGGAAAAACTGTTTTTT,CASSPGGAGEKLFF,TRBD1,TRBJ1-4,TRBV5-1,many
TGTGCCAGCGTCCCGGGACAGGGGCCCACCGGGGAGCTGTTTTTT,CASVPGQGPTGELFF,TRBD1,TRBJ2-2,TRBV28,NA
TGTGCCAGCAGAGGACGGGACATACTGGCCCCGGACTATAATTCACCCCTCCACTTT,CASRGRDILAPDYNSPLHF,NA,TRBJ1-6,TRBV2,NA
TGTGCCAGCAGCCTAGACAGGGGCCATGGCTACACCTTC,CASSLDRGHGYTF,TRBD1,TRBJ1-2,TRBV11-3,NA
TGTGCCGAACTAGCGGCCAACACCGGGGAGCTGTTTTTT,CAELAANTGELFF,TRBD2,TRBJ2-2,TRBV5-4,NA
TGTGCCAGCAGTTACGTCGGGGACACTGAAGCTTTCTTT,CASSYVGDTEAFF,NA,TRBJ1-1,TRBV6-5,NA
TGTGCCAGCAGCTTAGTGCTGAGGGCAGACCCGGGGAACACTGAAGCTTTCTTT,CASSLVLRADPGNTEAFF,NA,TRBJ1-1,TRBV11-2,NA
TGTGCCTGGAGTTCACGGACATCTAACTATGGCTACACCTTC,CAWSSRTSNYGYTF,NA,TRBJ1-2,TRBV30,NA
TGTGCCAGCAGTTACGCGACTTTGGCCACAGATACGCAGTATTTT,CASSYATLATDTQYF,NA,TRBJ2-3,TRBV6-5,once
TGTGCCAGCTCACCAGACAGAGACCGTAATGAAAAACTGTTTTTT,CASSPDRDRNEKLFF,NA,TRBJ1-4,TRBV18,NA
TGTGCCAGCAGTTTGCGGCGGGAAAGCCTAAGCTACGAGCAGTACTTC,CASSLRRESLSYEQYF,NA,TRBJ2-7,TRBV28,NA